The rows below give T cell receptor beta chains drawn from one sample of a study of blood T cell repertoires in COVID-19. TCRdb's copy holds only in-frame clones and misses some; the assay was immunoSEQ multiplex PCR. Of roughly 250,000 clones in the sample, around 82% were seen once. Sample: PBMCs or T cells enriched from blood (not recorded which). All receptors derive from a woman aged 40-49 years who had been exposed to COVID-19. Each CDR3 is given with its conserved first and last residue. A D gene is named only where the DNA matches it firmly. Size is stated for part of the rows, as once, few or many counts, or as a class when the clone is expanded.

j_call,v_call,d_call,clone_size,cdr3_nt,cdr3_aa
TRBJ2-5,TRBV28,-,-,TGTGCCAGCAGTTTGGGGGGATCATCAGAGACCCAGTACTTC,CASSLGGSSETQYF
TRBJ2-3,TRBV5-4,TRBD2,-,TGTGCCAGCGGGCTAGCGGGCACAGATACGCAGTATTTT,CASGLAGTDTQYF
TRBJ2-6,TRBV28,-,-,TGTGCCAGCAGCCCCGACAGCTCTGGGGCCAACGTCCTGACTTTC,CASSPDSSGANVLTF
TRBJ1-6,TRBV9,-,-,TGTGCCAGCAGCGCCCTCAGGGACTCCTATAATTCACCCCTCCACTTT,CASSALRDSYNSPLHF
TRBJ2-5,TRBV18,-,-,TGTGCCAGCTCACCAGAGGTAAAAGAGACCCAGTACTTC,CASSPEVKETQYF
TRBJ1-2,TRBV6-5,TRBD1,-,TGTGCCAGCAGCGACAGGGGATTCTATGGCTACACCTTC,CASSDRGFYGYTF
TRBJ2-1,TRBV5-1,TRBD2,-,TGCGCCAGCCGCCGGGGACTAGCGGGGGGGAGCTCCTACAATGAGCAGTTCTTC,CASRRGLAGGSSYNEQFF
TRBJ2-2,TRBV2,TRBD2,-,TGTGCCAGCAGTGACGCGGGGGGCACCGGGGAGCTGTTTTTT,CASSDAGGTGELFF
TRBJ2-2,TRBV14,TRBD1,-,TGTGCCAGCAGCCCCATTCAGGGGGCGACCGGGGAGCTGTTTTTT,CASSPIQGATGELFF
TRBJ1-1,TRBV5-1,-,-,TGCGCCAGCAGCTTGGCCGCAATCGGGATCAGTAGGATGAACACTGAAGCTTTCTTT,CASSLAAIGISRMNTEAFF
TRBJ2-3,TRBV7-2,TRBD1,once,TGTGCCAGCAGCATGCAGGGGGATATTGTTCCGTATTTT,CASSMQGDIVPYF
TRBJ2-1,TRBV9,TRBD2,-,TGTGCCAGCAGTGGACTAGCGGGGGCTTCCTACAATGAGCAGTTCTTC,CASSGLAGASYNEQFF
TRBJ2-2,TRBV7-6,-,few,TGTGCCAGCAGCTCACAGGGTCCGAACACCGGGGAGCTGTTTTTT,CASSSQGPNTGELFF
TRBJ1-6,TRBV7-2,-,-,TGTGCCAGCAGCCCCCGCTTGAGCCTTAGCTCCTATAATTCACCCCTCCACTTT,CASSPRLSLSSYNSPLHF
TRBJ1-5,TRBV2,TRBD1,-,TGTGCCAGCACGCTGGACAGGGGCAATCAGCCCCAGCATTTT,CASTLDRGNQPQHF
TRBJ2-4,TRBV4-1,-,-,TGCGCCAGCAGCCACTCTTCGGGACAACTAGCCAAAAACATTCAGTACTTC,CASSHSSGQLAKNIQYF
TRBJ2-7,TRBV6-5,-,-,TGTGCCTCGGTTGCCGCGATGTCCTACGAGCAGTACTTC,CASVAAMSYEQYF
TRBJ1-5,TRBV7-2,-,-,TGTGCCAGCAGCTGGATTGGGGCGGATCAGCCCCAGCATTTT,CASSWIGADQPQHF
TRBJ1-6,TRBV19,-,-,TGTGCCAGTAGTTCAAGCGACAGAAATAATTCACCCCTCCACTTT,CASSSSDRNNSPLHF
TRBJ2-7,TRBV28,-,-,TGTGCCAGCAGTTTTGGGGCCATTGGTCGCGAGCAGTACTTC,CASSFGAIGREQYF
TRBJ1-2,TRBV3-1/TRBV3-2,TRBD1,-,TGTGCCAGCAGCCCCTTGGCAGGGGGCGCGGTTGCCTACGGCTACACCTTC,CASSPLAGGAVAYGYTF
TRBJ2-3,TRBV19,-,-,TGTGCCAGTAGTATAGATAGAGCGACTAGCACAGATACGCAGTATTTT,CASSIDRATSTDTQYF
TRBJ2-7,TRBV6-5,-,-,TGTGCCAGCAGTTACCCGGGAGTCCCCTTGTACGAGCAGTACTTC,CASSYPGVPLYEQYF
TRBJ1-1,TRBV11-3,-,-,TGTGCCAGCAGCTTAGGGACAGTAACTGAAGCTTTCTTT,CASSLGTVTEAFF
TRBJ2-3,TRBV28,-,-,TGTGCCAGCATAATGGGGGGGCTCAGGGATACGCAGTATTTT,CASIMGGLRDTQYF
TRBJ2-5,TRBV7-9,-,once,TGTGCCAGCAGCTTAGCGACTGATACGGAGACCCAGTACTTC,CASSLATDTETQYF
TRBJ1-5,TRBV27,TRBD1,-,TGTGCCAGCAGTTCGACGGACAGGGCTAGCAATCAGCCCCAGCATTTT,CASSSTDRASNQPQHF
TRBJ2-7,TRBV4-2,TRBD2,-,TGTGCCAGCAGCCCCCGTCCACTAGCGGGGGACGAGCAGTACTTC,CASSPRPLAGDEQYF
TRBJ1-5,TRBV2,-,-,TGTGCCAGCAGTGGAACAGGGCCCAATCAGCCCCAGCATTTT,CASSGTGPNQPQHF